Listed below are T cell receptor beta chains from one sample, sequenced in a study of OX40 agonist ivuxolimab in advanced cancers. The data were produced by immunoSEQ multiplex PCR, yet TCRdb's version contains in-frame clones alone and is incomplete. This table holds 45,000 to 65,000 clones, 77% found once. Sequencing was performed on CD4+ or CD8+ T cells sorted from blood, taken in a trial of the OX40 agonist ivuxolimab. Source of these receptors: an adult with an advanced solid tumor such as melanoma, head and neck, liver or kidney cancer. The CDR3 runs from the conserved cysteine through the conserved F or W. D genes are given only for firm matches. Part of the rows lack a size; the others show once, few, many or a class for expanded clones.

len	v_gene	j_gene	abundance	d_gene	CDR3aa	CDR3nt
17	TRBV7-2	TRBJ2-3	-	TRBD2	CASSLGPSGLSTDTQYF	TGTGCCAGCAGCTTAGGGCCTAGCGGGCTTAGCACAGATACGCAGTATTTT
14	TRBV5-6	TRBJ1-2	once	-	CASSLGTYLYGYTF	TGTGCCAGCAGCTTAGGCACCTATTTATATGGCTACACCTTC
16	TRBV27	TRBJ1-1	-	TRBD1	CASSLWTGGGYTEAFF	TGTGCCAGCAGTTTATGGACAGGTGGGGGGTACACTGAAGCTTTCTTT
15	TRBV4-1	TRBJ2-7	-	TRBD2	CASSQVGLAVGEQYF	TGCGCCAGCAGCCAAGTCGGTCTAGCGGTTGGTGAGCAGTACTTC
16	TRBV28	TRBJ2-3	-	TRBD2	CASSSRLAGDSDTQYF	TGTGCCAGCAGTTCGAGACTAGCGGGAGATTCGGATACGCAGTATTTT
12	TRBV6-6	TRBJ2-2	-	-	CASSYSGGELFF	TGTGCCAGCAGTTACTCGGGCGGGGAGCTGTTTTTT
14	TRBV18	TRBJ1-6	once	-	CASSPAGGDSPLHF	TGTGCCAGCTCACCCGCGGGGGGGGATTCACCCCTCCACTTT
13	TRBV2	TRBJ2-4	-	TRBD1	CASSATGGNIQYF	TGTGCCAGCAGTGCGACAGGGGGAAACATTCAGTACTTC
14	TRBV6-6	TRBJ1-5	-	-	CASVGSNSNQPQHF	TGTGCCAGCGTAGGGAGTAATAGCAATCAGCCCCAGCATTTT
16	TRBV7-9	TRBJ2-2	once	TRBD1	CASSLGTGFYTGELFF	TGTGCCAGCAGCTTGGGGACAGGGTTTTACACCGGGGAGCTGTTTTTT
16	TRBV4-1	TRBJ1-3	-	-	CASSQVPGADGNTIYF	TGCGCCAGCAGCCAAGTCCCGGGGGCGGATGGAAACACCATATATTTT
15	TRBV9	TRBJ2-3	-	TRBD2	CASSVSSGTSDTQYF	TGTGCCAGCAGCGTAAGTAGCGGGACCTCAGATACGCAGTATTTT
16	TRBV18	TRBJ1-1	-	TRBD1	CASSPGQGAVSTEAFF	TGTGCCAGCTCACCAGGACAGGGGGCGGTTAGCACTGAAGCTTTCTTT
12	TRBV5-1	TRBJ1-2	-	TRBD1	CASGDRVWGYTF	TGCGCCAGCGGCGACAGGGTGTGGGGCTACACCTTC
14	TRBV18	TRBJ1-2	few	-	CASSPVMGPYGYTF	TGTGCCAGCTCACCGGTCATGGGACCCTATGGCTACACCTTC
15	TRBV7-9	TRBJ1-1	-	-	CASSLYTQGHTEAFF	TGTGCCAGCAGCCTATATACCCAGGGGCATACTGAAGCTTTCTTT
15	TRBV18	TRBJ2-6	-	-	CASSLRGSGANVLTF	TGTGCCAGCTCTCTCAGGGGCTCTGGGGCCAACGTCCTGACTTTC
15	TRBV4-3	TRBJ1-2	-	-	CASSQDRVRPYGYTF	TGCGCCAGCAGCCAAGACAGGGTTCGACCCTATGGCTACACCTTC
14	TRBV28	TRBJ2-2	-	-	CASTRLGFTGELFF	TGTGCCAGCACCCGACTGGGATTCACCGGGGAGCTGTTTTTT
14	TRBV6-1	TRBJ2-1	few	-	CASSRSSRLEGQFF	TGTGCCAGCAGTAGGTCTAGCCGACTAGAGGGGCAGTTCTTC
14	TRBV7-2	TRBJ2-7	-	-	CASSSTYRDYEQYF	TGTGCCAGCAGCTCCACCTACCGGGACTACGAGCAGTACTTC
15	TRBV7-9	TRBJ1-2	few	-	CASSLVSAGADGYTF	TGTGCCAGCAGCTTAGTATCGGCCGGGGCTGACGGCTACACCTTC
13	TRBV19	TRBJ2-1	-	-	CASSIGLANEQFF	TGTGCCAGTAGTATAGGGCTAGCAAATGAGCAGTTCTTC
16	TRBV28	TRBJ1-1	-	TRBD1	CASSSGARTGHTEAFF	TGTGCCAGCAGTTCAGGCGCTAGGACAGGCCACACTGAAGCTTTCTTT
14	TRBV11-2	TRBJ2-1	few	TRBD2	CASSFGTSGREQFF	TGTGCCAGCAGCTTCGGGACTAGCGGGAGAGAGCAGTTCTTC
13	TRBV6-1	TRBJ1-1	few	-	CASTSGPNTEAFF	TGTGCCAGCACTTCGGGGCCAAACACTGAAGCTTTCTTT
16	TRBV11-1	TRBJ2-3	-	TRBD1	CASSPPGQGVTDTQYF	TGTGCCAGCAGCCCACCGGGACAGGGAGTTACAGATACGCAGTATTTT
15	TRBV6-5	TRBJ2-3	-	TRBD1	CASKTRGPSTDTQYF	TGTGCCAGCAAGACCAGGGGGCCGAGCACAGATACGCAGTATTTT
18	TRBV5-4	TRBJ2-5	-	TRBD2	CASSFELAGGPEQETQYF	TGTGCCAGCAGTTTCGAACTAGCGGGAGGGCCGGAGCAAGAGACCCAGTACTTC
14	TRBV7-9	TRBJ1-4	few	TRBD1	CASSEGQGNEKLFF	TGTGCCAGCAGCGAGGGACAGGGAAATGAAAAACTGTTTTTT
14	TRBV6-1	TRBJ1-2	-	-	CASSAGTDNYGYTF	TGTGCCAGCAGCGCCGGGACGGACAACTATGGCTACACCTTC
14	TRBV4-2	TRBJ1-2	-	-	CASSQAHSNYGYTF	TGTGCCAGCAGCCAAGCTCACTCCAACTATGGCTACACCTTC
13	TRBV5-4	TRBJ2-7	-	TRBD1	CASSGTGVYEQYF	TGTGCCAGCAGCGGGACAGGGGTCTACGAGCAGTACTTC
16	TRBV5-6	TRBJ1-5	-	-	CASSLGPHHPDQPQHF	TGTGCCAGCAGCCTCGGACCCCACCACCCGGATCAGCCCCAGCATTTT
12	TRBV10-3	TRBJ1-2	-	-	CAISETGNGYTF	TGTGCCATCAGTGAGACAGGCAATGGCTACACCTTC
15	TRBV7-3	TRBJ1-3	few	-	CASSPTGSSGNTIYF	TGTGCCAGCAGCCCAACAGGGAGCTCTGGAAACACCATATATTTT
13	TRBV2	TRBJ2-1	few	-	CASSAQGYNEQFF	TGTGCCAGCAGCGCTCAGGGGTACAATGAGCAGTTCTTC
13	TRBV29-1	TRBJ1-1	-	-	CSVYTPKNTEAFF	TGCAGCGTTTACACCCCGAAGAACACTGAAGCTTTCTTT
14	TRBV10-3	TRBJ1-2	-	TRBD1	CAISVGQGIYGYTF	TGTGCCATCAGTGTAGGACAGGGGATCTATGGCTACACCTTC
15	TRBV7-2	TRBJ1-5	-	-	CASSLAGISNQPQHF	TGTGCCAGCAGCTTAGCCGGGATAAGCAATCAGCCCCAGCATTTT
14	TRBV7-9	TRBJ1-1	medium-sized	-	CASSLAWMGDEAFF	TGTGCCAGCAGCTTAGCGTGGATGGGGGACGAAGCTTTCTTT